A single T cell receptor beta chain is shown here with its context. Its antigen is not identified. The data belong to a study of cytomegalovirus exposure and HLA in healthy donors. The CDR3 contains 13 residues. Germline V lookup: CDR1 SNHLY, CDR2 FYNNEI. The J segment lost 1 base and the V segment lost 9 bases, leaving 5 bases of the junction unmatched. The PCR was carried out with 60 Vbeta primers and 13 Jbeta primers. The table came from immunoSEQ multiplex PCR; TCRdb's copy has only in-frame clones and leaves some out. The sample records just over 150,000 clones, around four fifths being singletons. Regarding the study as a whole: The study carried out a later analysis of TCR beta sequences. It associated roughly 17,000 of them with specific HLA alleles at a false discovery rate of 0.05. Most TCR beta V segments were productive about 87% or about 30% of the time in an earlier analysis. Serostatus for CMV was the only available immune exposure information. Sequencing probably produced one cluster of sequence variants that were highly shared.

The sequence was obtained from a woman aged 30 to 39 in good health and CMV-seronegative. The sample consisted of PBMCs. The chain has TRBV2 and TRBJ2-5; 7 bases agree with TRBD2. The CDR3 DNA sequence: TGTGCCAGGAGCGGGATGATCCAAGAGACCCAGTACTTC. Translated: CARSGMIQETQYF.